What follows is one T cell receptor beta chain and its context. This clonotype was seen ten or more times. Its specific antigen is unknown. Base qualities are not recorded, but no much larger clone differs from it by a single base. To prepare the library, PCR was applied. The instrument was a NextSeq 500. Bulk TCR libraries were generated as previously described, with the TCR primers listed in Table S5 used. The Qiagen AllPrep DNA/RNA kit was used to purify total RNA. Reads from multiple sequencing runs of the same library were pooled before analysis. As for how the authors treated the data: Reads were retained only if an exact TCR constant sequence was present, and the retained reads were trimmed to 150 nt and grouped according to their 12-nt molecular barcodes. Within each barcode group, reads were sub-clustered at a 15% Levenshtein threshold, and quality-weighted consensus sequences were built per RNA molecule. Non-functional sequences were removed, as were lower-count sequences one edit away from another. On the basis of fitting two negative binomial distributions, barcode sub-clusters with fewer than 20% of the maximum read count were discarded. TCRdb reran the public reads through fastp at Q25 and MiXCR, keeping productive beta chains. Entries are consolidated by CDR3 protein sequence, retaining the most common genes and DNA. These V and J calls originate from TCRdb's pipeline instead of the authors' own analysis. The sample yields about half a million distinct CDR3 sequences; around 23% were counted once. Of the sample, under 0.85% falls within the top ten clones.

Libraries of naive CD8 T cells were generated from about 20,000 to 1,000,000 sorted cells, with 10%, 30% or 50% of the purified RNA used. On a BD FACSAria II, naive CD8 T cells were FACS-sorted as CD8+CD4-CCR7+CD45RA+ and collected into RLT Plus buffer. Roughly 10 TCR copies' worth of Jurkat RNA were spiked into roughly 20,000-1,000,000 naive CD8 T cell samples to test detection sensitivity. CD8 T cells were enriched using RosetteSep CD8+ T Cell Enrichment Cocktail and Ficoll-Paque, and the enriched cells then underwent ACK red cell lysis. The record originates from a study of molecular identifiers for immune sequencing clone quantification (dated 2018 in TCRdb). Regarding the study in general: In a replicate experiment, RNA from roughly 20,000 or 100,000 naive CD8 T cells was split into five aliquots, four of which were sequenced. The study was a methods study using CD8 T cells to benchmark molecular-identifier clustering-based TCR repertoire sequencing (MIDCIRS) and TCR RNA copy counting.

Findings and caveats that apply to the study as a whole: When barcode sub-clustering was omitted, TCR diversity was inflated by chimeric consensus sequences, with chimeras reaching as high as 47%. In CMV-specific effector cells, clones with more than 20 RNA copies accounted for over 98% of molecules, whereas in naive cells such clones accounted for under 1%. Naive libraries contained spiked-in Jurkat TCR RNA (roughly 10 copies' worth), which is not part of the donor repertoire. Modeling gave around 2.7 recovered TCR RNA copies per cell versus around 9.9 by digital PCR, implying approximately 32% capture efficiency. Highly expanded clone sizes could be underestimated because identical TCR molecules may share a barcode. A single cell's worth of spiked-in Jurkat TCR RNA was reported detectable even among under 1.1 million naive CD8 T cells.

Trimming at the junction amounts to 5 bases on V and 4 bases on J, and the germline ends lie 17 bases apart. From the cysteine up to the phenylalanine, the CDR3 has a length of 15 residues. Only the CDR3 part of the read is kept: 45 bases, read in frame from the first base. As encoded in the germline V gene, CDR1 is SGHVS while CDR2 is FNYEAQ. Material for sequencing was naive CD8+ T cells from blood, with Jurkat cell RNA spiked in. This specimen's cell subset or site label, interpreted: FACS-sorted CD8+CD4-CCR7+CD45RA+ naive T cells. The TCR sequence derives from a human donor in good health. Some libraries in this study had Jurkat cell RNA spiked in. Recombination linked TRBV7-6 to TRBJ2-5; the D gene lacks a confident call. The CDR3: CASSLEPDGVETQYF. The DNA reads as follows: TGTGCCAGCAGCCTCGAACCGGACGGCGTAGAGACCCAGTACTTC.